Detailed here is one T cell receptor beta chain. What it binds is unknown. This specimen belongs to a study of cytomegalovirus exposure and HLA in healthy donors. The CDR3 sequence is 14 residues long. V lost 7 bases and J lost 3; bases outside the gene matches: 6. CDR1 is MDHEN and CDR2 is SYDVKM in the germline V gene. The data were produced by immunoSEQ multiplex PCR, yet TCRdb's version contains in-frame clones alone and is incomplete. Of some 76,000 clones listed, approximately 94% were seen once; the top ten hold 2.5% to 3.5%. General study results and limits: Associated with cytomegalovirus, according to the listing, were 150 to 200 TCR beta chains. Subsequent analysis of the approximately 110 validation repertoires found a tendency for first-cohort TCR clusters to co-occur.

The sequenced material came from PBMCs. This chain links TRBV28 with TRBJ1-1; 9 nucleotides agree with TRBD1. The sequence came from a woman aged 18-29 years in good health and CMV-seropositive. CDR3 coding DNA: TGTGCCAGCATTCTACAGGGGGCGGACACTGAAGCTTTCTTT. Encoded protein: CASILQGADTEAFF.